This T cell receptor (beta chain) was sequenced for a study of early T cells in non-severe SARS-CoV-2 infection. Looking at the study overall: Chains from this unsorted whole-blood bulk RNA could not be paired.

Findings of the study overall: Matching results from VDJdb favored anti-spike CD8 responses, leaving private and CD4 specificities undetected.

Individual cDNA molecules were tagged with unique molecular identifiers. TCRdb called the 5' RACE reads again in MiXCR, with one record for every CDR3 protein. The sample consists of 30,000 to 40,000 distinct CDR3 sequences, 7.5% to 9% of them appearing once. This clonotype showed up just a few times. Its antigen is still unknown. Germline-derived CDR1 and CDR2 are DFQATT and SNEGSKA (reference sequence). The CDR3 loop spans 14 amino acids. V shed 3 bases, J shed 7 bases, and the junction held 7 bases outside the gene matches. The clonotype originates from an adult who was a healthcare worker with PCR-confirmed SARS-CoV-2 infection or an uninfected control (not recorded which). The sample was whole blood, taken at baseline. The chain uses TRBV20-1 and TRBJ2-1, with 9 bases identical to TRBD2. The CDR3 region has the DNA TGCAGTGCTAGGGATAGCGGGGGTTTGAATGAGCAGTTCTTC. Protein: CSARDSGGLNEQFF.